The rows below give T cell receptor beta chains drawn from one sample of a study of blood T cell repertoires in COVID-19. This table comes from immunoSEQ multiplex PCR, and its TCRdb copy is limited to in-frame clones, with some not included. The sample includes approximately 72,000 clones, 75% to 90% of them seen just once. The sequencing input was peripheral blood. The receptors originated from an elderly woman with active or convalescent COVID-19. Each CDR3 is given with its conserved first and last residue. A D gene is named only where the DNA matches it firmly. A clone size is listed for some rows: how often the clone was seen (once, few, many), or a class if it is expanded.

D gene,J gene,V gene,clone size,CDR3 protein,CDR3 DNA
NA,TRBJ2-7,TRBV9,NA,CASSDPYSDEQYF,TGTGCCAGCAGCGATCCTTATTCTGACGAGCAGTACTTC
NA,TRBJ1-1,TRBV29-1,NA,CSVQMGTQGSTFF,TGCAGCGTTCAAATGGGGACACAGGGTTCGACTTTCTTT
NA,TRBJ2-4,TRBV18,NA,CASSPGGAGHKNIQYF,TGTGCCAGCTCACCAGGGGGGGCTGGTCACAAAAACATTCAGTACTTC
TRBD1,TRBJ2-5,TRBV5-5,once,CASSSTGTGRGETQYF,TGTGCCAGCAGCAGCACAGGGACAGGGCGAGGGGAGACCCAGTACTTC
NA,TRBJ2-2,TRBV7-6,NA,CASSLGAGNANTGELFF,TGTGCCAGCAGCTTAGGGGCGGGGAACGCGAACACCGGGGAGCTGTTTTTT
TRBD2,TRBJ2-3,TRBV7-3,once,CASSPSGGATDTQYF,TGTGCCAGCAGCCCTAGCGGGGGGGCCACAGATACGCAGTATTTT
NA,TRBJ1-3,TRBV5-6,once,CASSLRGVVSGNTIYF,TGTGCCAGCAGCTTGCGGGGAGTGGTCTCTGGAAACACCATATATTTT
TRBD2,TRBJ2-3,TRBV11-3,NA,CPPRGGRADTQYF,TGTCCCCCGCGGGGGGGCCGAGCAGATACGCAGTATTTT
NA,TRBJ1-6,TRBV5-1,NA,CASSLGTVNSPLHF,TGCGCCAGCAGCTTGGGGACAGTCAATTCACCCCTCCACTTT
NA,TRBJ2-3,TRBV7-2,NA,CASSSLTSTDTQYF,TGTGCCAGCAGCTCACTAACAAGCACAGATACGCAGTATTTT
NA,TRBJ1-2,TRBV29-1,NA,CSAEGIGRGYTF,TGCAGCGCGGAGGGGATAGGTAGGGGCTACACCTTC